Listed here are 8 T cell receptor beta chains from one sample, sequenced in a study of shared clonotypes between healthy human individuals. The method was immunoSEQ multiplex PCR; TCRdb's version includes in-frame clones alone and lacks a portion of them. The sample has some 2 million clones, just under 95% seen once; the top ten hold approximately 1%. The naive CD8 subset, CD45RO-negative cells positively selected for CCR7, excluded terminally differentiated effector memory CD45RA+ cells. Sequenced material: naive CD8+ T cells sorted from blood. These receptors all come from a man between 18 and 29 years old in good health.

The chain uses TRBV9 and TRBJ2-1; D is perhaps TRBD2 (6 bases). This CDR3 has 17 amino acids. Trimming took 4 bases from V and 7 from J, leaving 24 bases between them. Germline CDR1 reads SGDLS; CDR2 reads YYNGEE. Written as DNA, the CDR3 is TGTGCCAGCAGCCCCCACCCCGGGACTGTGGTCGCAAATGAGCAGTTCTTC. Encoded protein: CASSPHPGTVVANEQFF. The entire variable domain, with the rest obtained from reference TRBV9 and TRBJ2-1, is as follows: DSGVTQTPKHLITATGQRVTLRCSPRSGDLSVYWYQQSLDQGLQFLIQYYNGEERAKGNILERFSAQQFPDLHSELNLSSLELGDSALYFCASSPHPGTVVANEQFFGPGTRLTVL.

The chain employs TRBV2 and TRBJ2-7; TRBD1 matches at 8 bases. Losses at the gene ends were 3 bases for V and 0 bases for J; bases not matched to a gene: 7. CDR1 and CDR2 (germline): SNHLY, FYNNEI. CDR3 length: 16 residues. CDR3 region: CASSDLGTGLSYEQYF. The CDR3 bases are TGTGCCAGCAGTGACTTAGGGACAGGACTCTCCTACGAGCAGTACTTC.

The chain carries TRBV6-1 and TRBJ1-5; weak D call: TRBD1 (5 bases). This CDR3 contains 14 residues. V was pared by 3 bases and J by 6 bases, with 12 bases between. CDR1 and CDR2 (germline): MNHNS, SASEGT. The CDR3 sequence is CASSDLTGTQPQHF. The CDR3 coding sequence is TGTGCCAGCAGTGATCTTACGGGGACTCAGCCCCAGCATTTT.

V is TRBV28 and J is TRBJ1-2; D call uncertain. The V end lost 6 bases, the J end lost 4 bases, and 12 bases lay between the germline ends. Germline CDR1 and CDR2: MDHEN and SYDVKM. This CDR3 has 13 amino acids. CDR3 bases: TGTGCCAGCAGCCAGACGGGAGTCTATGGCTACACCTTC. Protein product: CASSQTGVYGYTF.

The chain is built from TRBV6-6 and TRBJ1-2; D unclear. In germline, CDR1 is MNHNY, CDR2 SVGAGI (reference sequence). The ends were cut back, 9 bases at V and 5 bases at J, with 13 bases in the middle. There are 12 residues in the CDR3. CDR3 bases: TGTGCCAGTCGTAATCCAGGTTATGGCTACACCTTC. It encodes CASRNPGYGYTF.

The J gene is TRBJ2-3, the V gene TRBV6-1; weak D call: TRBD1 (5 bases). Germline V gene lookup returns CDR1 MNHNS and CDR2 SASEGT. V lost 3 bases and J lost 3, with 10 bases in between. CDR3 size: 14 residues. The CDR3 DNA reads TGTGCCAGCAGTGATCAGGGTCTGACAGATACGCAGTATTTT. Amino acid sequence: CASSDQGLTDTQYF.

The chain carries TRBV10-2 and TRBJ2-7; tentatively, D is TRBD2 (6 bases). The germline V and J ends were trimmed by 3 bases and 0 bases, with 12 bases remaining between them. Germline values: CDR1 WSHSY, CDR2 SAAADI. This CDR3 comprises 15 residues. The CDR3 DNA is TGCGCCAGCAGTGAATTAGCGGATTTCTCCTACGAGCAGTACTTC. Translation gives CASSELADFSYEQYF.

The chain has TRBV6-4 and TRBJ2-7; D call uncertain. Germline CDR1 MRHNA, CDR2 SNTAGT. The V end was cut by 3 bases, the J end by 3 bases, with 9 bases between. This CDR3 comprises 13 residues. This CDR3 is CASSENGFYEQYF. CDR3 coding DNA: TGTGCCAGCAGTGAAAACGGCTTCTACGAGCAGTACTTC.